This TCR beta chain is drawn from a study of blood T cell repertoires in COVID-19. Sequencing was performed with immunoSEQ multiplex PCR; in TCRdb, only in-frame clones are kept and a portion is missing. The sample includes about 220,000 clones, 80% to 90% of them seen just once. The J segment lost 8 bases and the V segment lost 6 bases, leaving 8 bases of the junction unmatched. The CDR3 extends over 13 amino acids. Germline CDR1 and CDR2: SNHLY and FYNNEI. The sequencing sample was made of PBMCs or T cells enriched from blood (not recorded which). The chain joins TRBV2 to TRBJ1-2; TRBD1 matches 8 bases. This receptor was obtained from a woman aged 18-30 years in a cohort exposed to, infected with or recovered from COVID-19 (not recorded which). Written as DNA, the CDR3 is TGTGCCAGCAGCCGTGACAGGGGACACGGCTACACCTTC. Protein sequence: CASSRDRGHGYTF.